This T cell receptor beta chain stems from a study of shared clonotypes between healthy human individuals. Study-level background: A donor's plate count was three for CD4 naive and three for CD4 memory; CD8 naive had two and CD8 memory one.

Clones were sequenced by immunoSEQ multiplex PCR, and TCRdb holds only the in-frame ones, with some missing. Of under 1 million clones listed, about 91% are singletons. The naive CD8 population came from CD45RO-negative cells selected for CCR7, without terminally differentiated effector memory CD45RA+ cells. The CDR3 loop spans 16 amino acids. Trimming took off 0 bases at V and 3 bases at J, with 15 bases between the two ends. Germline V gives CDR1 ENHRY, CDR2 SYGVKD. General study points: Clonotypes which were not shared had lower generation probabilities than clonotypes that all four donors shared. Across a few donors, naive CD4 shared around 5.1%, naive CD8 more than 3%, memory CD4 about 2.4%, memory CD8 about 0.38%.

Note on this clone: Antigen unknown.

V is TRBV10-3 and J is TRBJ2-7, with D possibly being TRBD2 (5 bases). The sample consisted of naive CD8+ T cells sorted from blood. The clonotype originates from a man aged 25-45 years in good health. CDR3 protein: CAISESIDYSFYEQYF. In DNA, the CDR3 is TGTGCCATCAGTGAGTCGATAGACTACAGCTTCTACGAGCAGTACTTC.